This T cell receptor beta chain was sequenced in a study of T cells in Graves' hyperthyroidism and ophthalmopathy. What was amplified from RNA transcripts were TCR beta CDR3 regions. TCR CDR3 underwent first-round RT-PCR with the HTBI primer set. TCRdb re-derived calls from the multiplex PCR reads in MiXCR, one entry per CDR3 protein. The sample records fewer than 900,000 distinct CDR3 sequences, roughly 15% being singletons. Notes on the study in general: The model anticipated ophthalmopathy a median about 7 months pre-onset. Within blood appeared most thyroid clonotypes that had expanded above 0.001. Stable hyperthyroidism was separated from ophthalmopathy by a model based on 13 V-J features.

On this clonotype itself: Its target is not known.

CDR3 size: 17 residues. Germline V gene lookup returns CDR1 SGHRS and CDR2 YFSETQ. The V end lost 3 bases, the J end lost 2 bases, and 20 bases lay between the germline ends. Uncontrolled infection, other autoimmune disease, pregnancy or lactation excluded patients. The TCR originated in a man younger than 35 with Graves' hyperthyroidism. Sequenced material: blood. The chain recombines TRBV5-1 with TRBJ2-5; tentative D call: TRBD1 (8 bases). The CDR3 sequence is CASSWGGLTGEQETQYF. Written as DNA, the CDR3 is TGCGCCAGCAGCTGGGGGGGATTGACAGGGGAACAAGAGACCCAGTACTTC. The full variable domain, completed using reference TRBV5-1 and TRBJ2-5, is KAGVTQTPRYLIKTRGQQVTLSCSPISGHRSVSWYQQTPGQGLQFLFEYFSETQRNKGNFPGRFSGRQFSNSRSEMNVSTLELGDSALYLCASSWGGLTGEQETQYFGPGTRLLVL.